The 15 T cell receptor beta chains below were found in one sample sequenced in a study of cytomegalovirus exposure and HLA in healthy donors. Amplification used 60 Vbeta primers and 13 Jbeta primers. Measured with immunoSEQ multiplex PCR; TCRdb has only the in-frame clones, and not every one. The data contain approximately 110,000 clones, roughly 70% of them seen just once; the ten biggest clones take up roughly 0.92%. Sequencing was done on a sample of PBMCs. The receptors were gathered from a woman in her thirties in good health and CMV-seronegative.

The chain recombines TRBV5-6 with TRBJ1-2, with 8 nucleotides matching TRBD1. The trim removed 4 bases at V and 0 bases at J, leaving 14 bases unmatched. CDR1 is SGHDT, CDR2 YYEEEE, per germline. This CDR3 is 18 amino acids long. The CDR3 region has the DNA TGTGCCAGCAGCCTTGGACAGGGTTTCAGGAAAACTAACTATGGCTACACCTTC. Its protein is CASSLGQGFRKTNYGYTF.

The count of this clone is one. The genes are TRBV4-1 and TRBJ2-3; D ambiguous. Germline loops: CDR1 MGHRA, CDR2 YSYEKL. V shed 0 bases and J shed 4 bases, with 5 bases lying between them. This CDR3 region has 13 residues. In nucleotides, the CDR3 is TGCGCCAGCAGCCAAGAAGAGGCAGATACGCAGTATTTT. It yields the protein CASSQEEADTQYF.

CDR3 sequence reads: CASLPRVGQPQHF. The CDR3 bases are TGTGCCAGCCTCCCCAGGGTCGGTCAGCCCCAGCATTTT. The J gene is TRBJ1-5, the V gene TRBV19, with D possibly TRBD1 on 5 matching bases. The V gene's germline CDR1 is LNHDA and CDR2 SQIVND (reference sequence). Trimming took 9 bases from V and 6 from J, leaving 15 bases between them. CDR3 size: 13 residues.

The rearrangement uses TRBV6-5 and TRBJ1-2; TRBD1 matches at 9 bases. CDR3 length: 16 amino acids. Trimming removed 0 bases from V and 8 bases from J; junction bases left unmatched: 10. Germline V gives CDR1 MNHEY, CDR2 SVGAGI. The CDR3 region is CASSYSGTGKGLGYTF. The CDR3 DNA follows: TGTGCCAGCAGTTACTCCGGGACAGGGAAGGGATTAGGCTACACCTTC.

The rearrangement links TRBV11-2 to TRBJ1-1, with 9 bases aligning to TRBD1. Looked up from germline, CDR1 is SGHAT and CDR2 is FQNNGV. With V trimmed by 2 bases and J by 4 bases, 2 bases remained unmatched. The CDR3 runs to 14 residues. CDR3 DNA sequence: TGTGCCAGCAGCTTAACAGGGGGCGGCACTGAAGCTTTCTTT. Translated: CASSLTGGGTEAFF.

The genes are TRBV5-6 and TRBJ2-3, with 7 positions matching TRBD2. This CDR3 contains 13 residues. With 1 base clipped from V and 5 bases from J, the junction kept 1 base outside the gene matches. From germline, CDR1 is SGHDT and CDR2 YYEEEE. In nucleotides, the CDR3 is TGTGCCAGCAGCTTGCAGCGGGGAGATACGCAGTATTTT. Protein: CASSLQRGDTQYF.

The rearrangement uses TRBV5-4 and TRBJ1-1; 8 nucleotides align to TRBD1. The junction had 3 bases not matched to a gene; V was cut back by 4 bases and J by 1 base. This CDR3 comprises 14 residues. CDR1 SGHNT and CDR2 YYREEE come from the germline V gene (reference sequence). The CDR3 loop is CASSPGQGNTEAFF. CDR3 coding DNA: TGTGCCAGCAGCCCCGGACAGGGGAACACTGAAGCTTTCTTT.

This clone has just a few counts. This chain joins TRBV29-1 and TRBJ2-7; no firm D call. Germline V gene data show CDR1 as SQVTM and CDR2 as ANQGSEA. This CDR3 contains 13 residues. Trimming stripped 2 bases from V and 1 base from J, with 9 bases between. CDR3 DNA: TGCAGCGTTGAATCCGAGGTGTCCTACGAGCAGTACTTC. It yields the protein CSVESEVSYEQYF.

The V gene is TRBV18, the J gene TRBJ1-1; TRBD1 matches 7 bases. V lost 3 bases, J lost 3 bases, and 10 bases stayed unmatched. Germline CDR1 and CDR2: KGHSH and LQKENI. This CDR3 has 16 amino acids. CDR3 residues: CASSPQRTGGDTEAFF. The CDR3, as DNA: TGTGCCAGCTCACCGCAGAGGACAGGCGGAGACACTGAAGCTTTCTTT.

The chain uses TRBV13 and TRBJ1-5; possible D gene TRBD1, 6 bases. The CDR3 loop spans 15 amino acids. V dropped 0 bases and J dropped 6 bases, with 12 bases sitting between them. Germline V CDR1 and CDR2: PRHDT, FYEKMQ (reference sequence). This CDR3 is CASSLGSGVGQPQHF. CDR3 nucleotides: TGTGCCAGCAGCTTAGGGTCAGGGGTGGGTCAGCCCCAGCATTTT.

The rearrangement links TRBV5-1 to TRBJ2-2; tentatively, D is TRBD1 (6 bases). V lost 0 bases to trimming and J lost 6 bases, with 15 bases between them. CDR1 is SGHRS, CDR2 YFSETQ, per germline. This CDR3 contains 16 residues. CDR3 protein: CASSLDTGKVAGELFF. The CDR3 DNA is TGCGCCAGCAGCTTGGATACAGGGAAGGTTGCCGGGGAGCTGTTTTTT.

The J gene is TRBJ2-7, the V gene TRBV7-6, with a tentative D call TRBD2 (5 bases). Germline V gene data show CDR1 as SGHVS and CDR2 as FNYEAQ. With 3 bases removed from V and 0 bases from J, the gap between germline ends came to 9 bases. The CDR3 spans 14 residues. CDR3 region: CASSFEGSSYEQYF. CDR3 bases: TGTGCCAGCAGCTTTGAGGGAAGCTCCTACGAGCAGTACTTC.

The genes are TRBV7-2 and TRBJ2-1; D unclear. CDR1 is SGHTA and CDR2 is FQGNSA in the germline V gene. V lost 1 base and J lost 12, with 10 bases in between. The CDR3 is 12 residues long. DNA of the CDR3: TGTGCCAGCAGCTTAGATCTAGTTTGGCAGTTCTTC. Translated, it gives CASSLDLVWQFF.

V is TRBV5-8 and J is TRBJ1-5, with TRBD1 as a possible D gene (6 bases). Germline lookup yields CDR1 SGHTS and CDR2 YDEGEE. Trimming cost V 4 bases and J 3 bases, with 8 bases left between them. This CDR3 contains 13 residues. The CDR3 region is CASSRDINQPQHF. In nucleotides, the CDR3 is TGTGCCAGCAGCCGGGACATCAATCAGCCCCAGCATTTT.

The chain recombines TRBV30 with TRBJ1-3; D gene ambiguous. The germline V and J ends were trimmed by 2 bases and 4 bases, with 15 bases remaining between them. Germline CDR1 GTSNPN, CDR2 SVGIG (reference sequence). There are 15 residues in the CDR3. As DNA, the CDR3 is TGTGCCTGGAGTCGGGTTGGTGAGGCCGGAAACACCATATATTTT. Protein: CAWSRVGEAGNTIYF.